This note documents a single TCR beta chain sequence. The entry originates in a study of blood T cell repertoires in COVID-19. About the study: The cDNA or gDNA used as material had been derived from T cells, B-cell-depleted T cells, or PBMCs.

Individuals drawn from 20 to 25 US areas were about 18 to 95 years old. Study processing details: Amplification with reference gene primers provided the estimates of nucleated cell counts. Clones were read by immunoSEQ multiplex PCR, and TCRdb kept only the in-frame ones, dropping some. That table is the source of V, J and clone size, and D and trimming were worked out from the DNA. The sample carries about 170,000 clones, roughly 88% recorded once. What was sequenced was PBMCs or T cells enriched from blood (not recorded which). The source is a man in his fifties or sixties who had recovered from COVID-19.

The CDR3 DNA sequence: TGCGCCAGCAGCCAAGAGTTGGGGCCAGTCAGACCCCAGCATTTT. Encoded protein: CASSQELGPVRPQHF. J is TRBJ1-5 and V is TRBV4-1, with D possibly being TRBD1 (5 bases). V gave up 0 bases and J gave up 10 bases, with 16 bases separating them. This CDR3 has 15 amino acids. Germline loops: CDR1 MGHRA, CDR2 YSYEKL.